The rows below give T cell receptor beta chains drawn from one sample of a study of early T cells in non-severe SARS-CoV-2 infection. TCRdb reanalysed the 5' RACE reads using MiXCR and keeps one entry per CDR3 protein. The sample consists of around 47,000 distinct CDR3 sequences, 9.5% to 13% of them appearing once. The sequencing sample was made of whole blood. The source is an adult who was a healthcare worker with PCR-confirmed SARS-CoV-2 infection or an uninfected control (not recorded which). CDR3s include the opening cysteine and the closing phenylalanine or tryptophan. D genes are given only for firm matches. Where a row states a size, it is once, few, many or the class of an expanded clone; other rows omit it.

>13|TRBV14|TRBJ1-1|many|-
TGTGCCAGCAGCCCCCTCATTCACGGGGCTTCTCTCTTT
CASSPLIHGASLF
>12|TRBV29-1|TRBJ2-5|-|-
TGCAGCGTTGAAGTAGTTGCGGAGACCCAGTACTTC
CSVEVVAETQYF
>17|TRBV29-1|TRBJ2-3|many|-
TGCAGCGTTGAAGATGGGGACGACATTCGTAGCACAGATACGCAGTATTTT
CSVEDGDDIRSTDTQYF
>18|TRBV27|TRBJ2-1|-|TRBD2
TGTGCCAGCAGCCAGACGCTATTACTAGCGGGAGCCGACAATGAGCAGTTCTTC
CASSQTLLLAGADNEQFF
>18|TRBV12-3/TRBV12-4|TRBJ1-4|many|-
TGTGCCAGCAGTTCGTATGGGCTCGGTGGAGCAACTAATGAAAAACTGTTTTTT
CASSSYGLGGATNEKLFF
>16|TRBV28|TRBJ2-2|many|TRBD2
TGTGCCAGCAGTCCGGGACTAGCGGGATACACCGGGGAGCTGTTTTTT
CASSPGLAGYTGELFF
>14|TRBV18|TRBJ1-1|once|-
TGTGCCAGCTCACCGTTGGAGGGCTCCTCTGAAGCTTTCTTT
CASSPLEGSSEAFF
>11|TRBV12-3/TRBV12-4|TRBJ1-2|many|-
TGTGCCAGCAGTTTAGGGGACGGCTACACCTTC
CASSLGDGYTF
>14|TRBV7-6|TRBJ2-1|-|TRBD2
TGTGCCAGCAGCTTAGAGGACAGCGGGAGTGGTGAGTTCTTC
CASSLEDSGSGEFF
>17|TRBV21-1|TRBJ1-4|many|-
TGTGCCATCGCCGGGGCAGGGCCAAATGCAACTAATGAAAAACTGTTTTTT
CAIAGAGPNATNEKLFF
>14|TRBV20-1|TRBJ2-7|few|TRBD2
TGCAGTGCGAATCTAGCGGGAGGGAGCCACGAGCAGTACTTC
CSANLAGGSHEQYF
>18|TRBV20-1|TRBJ2-1|few|TRBD2
TGCAGTGCTAGTAGGTTTCTAGCGGGAGGCTCCCAATACAATGAGCAGTTCTTC
CSASRFLAGGSQYNEQFF
>15|TRBV7-9|TRBJ2-1|-|-
TGTGCCAGCAGCACGGACGGGAGCCAATACAATGAGCAGTTCTTC
CASSTDGSQYNEQFF
>16|TRBV12-3/TRBV12-4|TRBJ2-1|many|-
TGTGCCAGCAGCCCGAGAGGAAGAAGCTCCTACAATGAGCAGTTCTTC
CASSPRGRSSYNEQFF
>13|TRBV12-3/TRBV12-4|TRBJ2-7|-|-
TGTGCCAGCAGTTTAGGGGCAGTGCGCGAGCAGTACTTC
CASSLGAVREQYF
>14|TRBV20-1|TRBJ2-1|many|-
TGCAGTGCTGATCATCCGACGAAAAACAATGAGCAGTTCTTC
CSADHPTKNNEQFF
>15|TRBV3-1|TRBJ2-7|many|TRBD1
TGTGCCAGCAGCCAAGTTCCGGACAGGGCCTACGAGCAGTACTTC
CASSQVPDRAYEQYF
>12|TRBV28|TRBJ2-1|many|-
TGTGCCAGCAGTTTATTTTCGGTTGAGCAGTTCTTC
CASSLFSVEQFF
>14|TRBV7-2|TRBJ1-1|many|-
TGTGCCAGCAGGTTGGGGGCTATGAACACTGAAGCTTTCTTT
CASRLGAMNTEAFF
>13|TRBV28|TRBJ2-7|-|TRBD1
TGTGCCAGCCAGACAGGGGTTGGTTTCGAGCAGTACTTC
CASQTGVGFEQYF
>17|TRBV28|TRBJ2-3|-|TRBD2
TGTGCCAGCAGCCTCCCCCGGGAGGGCCGGTACACAGATACGCAATATTTT
CASSLPREGRYTDTQYF
>15|TRBV6-6|TRBJ2-3|-|TRBD1
TGTGCCAGCAGTTACGAAGGGGGCCGTGGAGATACGCAGTATTTT
CASSYEGGRGDTQYF
>14|TRBV28|TRBJ1-2|-|-
TGTGCCAGCAGTTTAATACGGGGTGCCTATGGCTACACCTTC
CASSLIRGAYGYTF
>15|TRBV12-3/TRBV12-4|TRBJ1-5|many|-
TGTGCCAGCAGTTTGGACAGTAATAGCAATCAGCCCCAGCATTTT
CASSLDSNSNQPQHF
>13|TRBV7-2|TRBJ2-3|medium-sized|-
TGTGCCAGCGGAGGGGATAGCACAGATACGCAGTATTTT
CASGGDSTDTQYF
>12|TRBV15|TRBJ2-1|-|-
TGTGCCACCCGCACCGGGCCCAATGAGCAGTTCTTC
CATRTGPNEQFF
>15|TRBV3-1|TRBJ1-1|-|-
TGTGCCAGCAGCCAAGATCAAAAATGGAACACTGAAGCTTTCTTT
CASSQDQKWNTEAFF
>15|TRBV6-2/TRBV6-3|TRBJ2-7|few|TRBD1
TGTGCCAGCATCCATGGGACAGGGGGCTCCTACGAGCAGTACTTC
CASIHGTGGSYEQYF
>15|TRBV28|TRBJ2-1|many|TRBD2
TGTGCCAGCAGTCCGCAGCGGGAGTTCTACAATGAGCAGTTCTTC
CASSPQREFYNEQFF
>14|TRBV12-3/TRBV12-4|TRBJ1-4|-|TRBD1
TGTGCCAGCAGATACAGGGGATTTGATGAAAAACTGTTTTTT
CASRYRGFDEKLFF
>17|TRBV10-2|TRBJ2-7|many|-
TGCGCCAGCAGTGAGTCGTTGGTGGGTCAACCGGTATACGAGCAGTACTTC
CASSESLVGQPVYEQYF
>12|TRBV2|TRBJ1-1|-|-
TGTGCCAGCAGGGGCGAGACGACTGAAGCTTTCTTT
CASRGETTEAFF
>19|TRBV7-2|TRBJ2-3|-|TRBD2
TGTGCCAGCAGCTTATCGGGGACTAGCGGGAGTCGCCTCACAGATACGCAGTATTTT
CASSLSGTSGSRLTDTQYF
>21|TRBV9|TRBJ1-5|many|TRBD1
TGTGCCAGCAGCGTAAACCTGGTTTGCGGGACAGTCGAGTATAGCAATCAGCCCCAGCATTTT
CASSVNLVCGTVEYSNQPQHF
>16|TRBV3-1|TRBJ2-7|many|TRBD1
TGTGCCAGCAGCCAAGAAGGACAGGGGCTCTCCTACGAGCAGTACTTC
CASSQEGQGLSYEQYF
>15|TRBV20-1|TRBJ1-1|many|-
TGCAGTGCTAGAGATTTTGGGTTAATGAACACTGAAGCTTTCTTT
CSARDFGLMNTEAFF
>15|TRBV5-4|TRBJ2-1|many|TRBD2
TGTGCCAGCAGCTCACCGGGACTAGCTGTCAATGAGCAGTTCTTC
CASSSPGLAVNEQFF
>13|TRBV20-1|TRBJ2-3|few|TRBD2
TGCAGTGCTCAGTCGACTAGCGGAGATACGCAGTATTTT
CSAQSTSGDTQYF
>14|TRBV9|TRBJ1-1|-|-
TGTGCCAGCAGCGTAGCCGCACAGGGAATTGAAGCTTTCTTT
CASSVAAQGIEAFF
>15|TRBV20-1|TRBJ2-3|few|TRBD2
TGCAGTGCTCGGCGTCCCTTGGGGGGGGCAGATACGCAGTATTTT
CSARRPLGGADTQYF
>16|TRBV18|TRBJ2-6|few|-
TGTGCCAGCTCACCACGGAGTAACTCTGGGGCCAACGTCCTGACTTTC
CASSPRSNSGANVLTF
>15|TRBV6-2/TRBV6-3|TRBJ2-1|many|-
TGTGCCAGCAGTTACAAGTACCAACAGGGAAATGAGCAGTTCTTC
CASSYKYQQGNEQFF
>15|TRBV24-1|TRBJ2-2|many|TRBD2
TGTGCCACCAGCTCCGGGACTAGCGGCACCGGGGAGCTGTTTTTT
CATSSGTSGTGELFF
>15|TRBV4-3|TRBJ2-3|-|-
TGCGCCAGCAGTCGAGCCGGGCTGAGCACAGATACGCAGTATTTT
CASSRAGLSTDTQYF
>13|TRBV11-2|TRBJ1-4|many|-
TGTGCCAGCAGTAGGCGGCAGAATGAAAAACTGTTTTTT
CASSRRQNEKLFF
>12|TRBV29-1|TRBJ2-7|-|-
TGCAGCGTTGTATTGGGGGCCTACGAGCAGTACTTC
CSVVLGAYEQYF
>15|TRBV4-2|TRBJ2-5|-|-
TGTGCCAGCAGCCAAGATCTGTCTCGAGCGGAGACCCAGTACTTC
CASSQDLSRAETQYF
>15|TRBV28|TRBJ2-1|few|-
TGTGCCAGCAGTTTAGACGGCCAACTGAGGAATGAGCAGTTCTTC
CASSLDGQLRNEQFF
>15|TRBV20-1|TRBJ1-4|many|-
TGCAGTGCTTCTTCTTGGGCCGAAGGAGGTGAAAAACTGTTTTTT
CSASSWAEGGEKLFF
>14|TRBV27|TRBJ2-2|many|-
TGTGCCAGCAGTTTGGGCCGATTCACCGGGGAGCTGTTTTTT
CASSLGRFTGELFF
>16|TRBV12-3/TRBV12-4|TRBJ2-1|many|TRBD2
TGTGCCAGCAGTCCAGGGACTAGCGGGATTAATGGTGAGCAGTTCTTC
CASSPGTSGINGEQFF
>15|TRBV7-2|TRBJ2-1|-|TRBD2
TGTGCCAGCAGACCCGGGGGTAGCGGGATCCATGAGCAGTTCTTC
CASRPGGSGIHEQFF
>15|TRBV6-2/TRBV6-3|TRBJ2-3|many|TRBD2
TGTGCCAGCAGGGGACTAGCGGGATTAACAGATACGCAGTATTTT
CASRGLAGLTDTQYF
>15|TRBV9|TRBJ1-2|few|TRBD1
TGTGCCAGCAGCCCAGGGATAGGGGGCGAGTATGGCTACACCTTC
CASSPGIGGEYGYTF
>13|TRBV20-1|TRBJ1-4|-|-
TGCAGTGCCCCGCGAGCCATGAATGAAAAACTGTTTTTT
CSAPRAMNEKLFF
>16|TRBV28|TRBJ2-3|few|-
TGTGCCAGCAGCCCCTTGGTCGGGTCTAGCACAGATACGCAGTATTTT
CASSPLVGSSTDTQYF
>13|TRBV12-3/TRBV12-4|TRBJ1-5|-|-
TGTGCCAGCAGTTGGACAGCCAATCAGCCCCAGCATTTT
CASSWTANQPQHF
>13|TRBV7-9|TRBJ1-1|few|-
TGTGCCAGCAGCTTCCTTTCCCCCACTGAAGCTTTCTTT
CASSFLSPTEAFF
>14|TRBV20-1|TRBJ2-7|many|-
TGCAGTGCTAGGGACGGGAGAGACTCCTACGAGCAGTACTTC
CSARDGRDSYEQYF
>15|TRBV29-1|TRBJ1-2|-|-
TGCAGCGTCCCCCGTGGGAGCACTTCGGGCTATGGCTACACCTTC
CSVPRGSTSGYGYTF